The source of this T cell receptor (beta chain) is a study of shared clonotypes between healthy human individuals (dated by TCRdb to 2018 to 2021). About the full investigation: The cohort included three men and two women between 18 and 49 years of age. For each donor, CD4 naive and CD4 memory were each given three plates, CD8 naive was given two plates, and CD8 memory was given one plate. Leukapheresis yielded between about 0.94 and 10 billion PBMCs per donor. To increase sequencing depth and limit assay-specific biases, TCR repertoire library preparation and sequencing were carried out by different laboratories using diverse techniques. The study deeply sequenced blood TCR repertoires of roughly five healthy adults to estimate repertoire size and the extent of clonotype sharing between individuals.

CD8 naive samples were obtained by positive selection for CCR7 among CD45RO-negative cells, yielding a CD45RA+CCR7+ population from which TemRA cells were excluded. The donors were healthy, HIV-negative adults with no recently reported acute infections or vaccinations. All donors were Caucasian adults living in Nashville, Tennessee, USA. Blood was obtained by leukapheresis, after which PBMCs were separated by Ficoll-Histopaque density gradient centrifugation and cryopreserved in liquid nitrogen vapor phase. Purity and quantity of every magnetically sorted T cell population were checked by analytical flow cytometry. From each sorted fraction, genomic DNA was isolated and quantified by UV absorbance on a Nanodrop 2000c. The germline V gene supplies CDR1 MNHNS and CDR2 SASEGT. Deletion took 2 bases off V and 8 bases off J, with a span of 15 bases between the germline ends. The cysteine opens and the phenylalanine closes a CDR3 of 14 amino acids. Of the read, only the CDR3 DNA is kept; its 42 bases are in frame from base 1.

Using the deep immunoSEQ assay, TCR CDR3 regions were amplified from genomic DNA by multiplex PCR. For each cell subset, the extracted genomic DNA was distributed evenly across all wells of several immunoSEQ 96-well plates, and each plate served as one replicate. For sorted subsets, each replicate PCR was loaded with roughly 0.2 ug genomic DNA, equivalent to 25,000 to 35,000 T cell genomes. Purified libraries were quantified with a Qubit 3.0 fluorometer, sized on a Bioanalyzer 2100, and re-quantified with the KAPA Library Quantification kit. Every immunoSEQ 96-well plate was sequenced on a separate single-read 150-cycle Illumina NextSeq 550 flow cell. In the source study's methods: Because only junctional sequences without quality scores were contained in the immunoSEQ output, filtering matching that applied to full-length reads could not be performed. To assign V/J genes and CDR3, sequences were annotated against IMGT germline references using PyIR, a Python wrapper for IgBLAST v1.9. Reads with weak V/J assignments (E-value above 1e-6), missing CDR3, stop codons, out-of-frame junctions, or ambiguous translated residues were removed. V3J clonotypes were defined as sequences sharing an identical inferred V gene, J gene, and CDR3 amino acid sequence. To compute the percentage overlap between repertoires, the number of shared unique clonotypes was divided by the size of the smaller repertoire. RTK rarefaction, the Chao1 estimator, and Recon v2.1 estimates of unobserved clonotypes were used to assess repertoire richness. Generation probabilities were computed with OLGA for all TCRbeta clonotypes obtained by the gDNA method from a handful of donors. TCRdb mirrors the immuneACCESS table, restricted to in-frame sequences. Some clones are absent from its copies; in checked studies, under half trace to an unresolved V gene, and the reason for the others is unknown. D and trimming come from the DNA, and the V and J calls and clone size come from that table. The sample table lists some 2.1 million clones, 90% to 95% of them with a count of one. 1.5% to 2% of the sample comes from the top ten.

This clone was detected only once. It has no known antigen specificity. Base qualities were left out, and no much larger clone turns up one base away. The research as a whole found: The small number of donors limited the genetic and exposure-history diversity represented. Across four donors, approximately 4.6% of naive CD4, approximately 3.5% of naive CD8, about 2% of memory CD4, and roughly 0.4% of memory CD8 clonotypes were shared. Naive subsets generally had larger estimated clonotype richness than memory subsets did. Based on pairwise subsampling, the degree of clonotype sharing among donors was expected to be affected by sequencing depth. Even with the large sequencing depth, rarefaction of the sorted-subset datasets indicated that sequencing was incomplete. Sampling was restricted to blood, and TCR repertoires in tissue are likely to differ from TCR repertoires in blood. Higher generation probabilities were observed for clonotypes shared by all four sorted-subset donors than for non-shared clonotypes.

The chain links TRBV6-1 with TRBJ1-2; the D region possibly corresponds to TRBD1 (5 bases align). This TCR came from a young man in good health. Some clones in this sample may be carry-over from other donors' samples. Sequenced material: naive CD8+ T cells from PBMCs. The sample's cell subset or site label is to be understood as: CD45RA+CCR7+. The CDR3: CASSELTGPSGYTF. The nucleotide sequence is TGTGCCAGCAGTGAATTAACGGGGCCCTCAGGCTACACCTTC.